The source of this T cell receptor beta chain is a study of blood T cell repertoires in COVID-19. In the study overall: Spain, Italy and the United States supplied samples that represented acute and convalescent COVID-19. The cDNA or gDNA used as material had been derived from T cells, B-cell-depleted T cells, or PBMCs.

The V gene's germline CDR1 is MNHEY and CDR2 SVGAGI. Trimming took off 6 bases at V and 7 bases at J, with 15 bases between the two ends. The CDR3 has 14 residues. Source study methods: Cell counts per sample came from amplifying reference gene primers. Sequencing was performed with immunoSEQ multiplex PCR; in TCRdb, only in-frame clones are kept and a portion is missing. D and trimming come from the DNA, and the V and J calls and clone size come from that table. In the table there are 150,000 or so clones, about 80% of which are singletons. Sample: peripheral blood. The TCR comes from a man aged 55 to 70 with acute or convalescent COVID-19. The rearrangement uses TRBV6-5 and TRBJ1-4; D might be TRBD1 (5 bases). CDR3 nucleotide sequence: TGTGCCAGCAGGAGTGGGCAGGGTGGTGAAAAACTGTTTTTT. As protein: CASRSGQGGEKLFF.